The next 8 T cell receptor beta chains were all read from a single sample in a study of metastatic and nonmetastatic thyroid tumors. Each patient went into thyroid surgery without having received any treatment. TCRdb recomputed clones from the PCR reads via MiXCR. There are 25,000 to 30,000 clones in the sample; under 20% occur only once, and 4.7% lies in the top ten. Sequenced material: blood. The receptors stem from a female donor with papillary thyroid cancer or a benign thyroid nodule (not recorded which). Some clones in this sample may be carry-over from other donors' samples.

The chain joins TRBV19 to TRBJ2-2, with D uncertain. The V gene lost 9 bases and the J gene lost 1 base, with 12 bases spanning the gap. Germline CDR1 and CDR2: LNHDA and SQIVND (reference sequence). The CDR3 totals 14 residues. The CDR3 is CASIQMVNTGELFF. The CDR3 nucleotides are TGTGCCAGCATTCAAATGGTGAACACCGGGGAGCTGTTTTTT.

The chain uses TRBV12-3 or TRBV12-4 and TRBJ2-7; 10 nucleotides match TRBD1. Unmatched junction bases numbered 11, after V lost 7 bases and J lost 5 bases. This CDR3 is built from 15 residues. CDR3 in amino acids: CASTQVGQGPDEQYF. In DNA, the CDR3 is TGTGCCAGCACCCAAGTGGGACAGGGGCCGGACGAGCAGTACTTC.

This clone was recorded many times. The gene calls are TRBV30 and TRBJ2-7; D may correspond to TRBD1 or TRBD2 (5 bases each). The CDR3 is 14 amino acids. Germline CDR1 is GTSNPN and CDR2 is SVGIG (reference sequence). The ends were cut back, 3 bases at V and 0 bases at J, with 12 bases in the middle. CDR3 protein: CAWSSGGSSYEQYF. CDR3 DNA sequence: TGTGCCTGGAGCTCTGGGGGAAGCTCCTACGAGCAGTACTTC. Together with reference TRBV30 and TRBJ2-7, the CDR3 gives the full variable domain: SQTIHQWPATLVQPVGSPLSLECTVEGTSNPNLYWYRQAAGRGLQLLFYSVGIGQISSEVPQNLSASRPQDRQFILSSKKLLLSDSGFYLCAWSSGGSSYEQYFGPGTRLTVT.

This clone appeared a few times. V gene TRBV12-5 combines with J gene TRBJ1-5; weak D call: TRBD1 (6 bases). Trimming left V 5 bases short and J 2 bases short, with 22 bases between. The CDR3 runs to 18 residues. Germline CDR1 LGHNT, CDR2 FRNRAP. The CDR3 coding sequence is TGTGCTAGTGGTCCGTCCCTGTACAGGGAAGTGGGCAATCAGCCCCAGCATTTT. Translating it yields CASGPSLYREVGNQPQHF.

This chain connects TRBV27 to TRBJ1-1; no reliable D call. V was clipped by 7 bases and J by 6 bases, with 12 bases between them. CDR1 is MNHEY and CDR2 is SMNVEV in the germline V gene (reference sequence). This CDR3 spans 12 amino acids. The CDR3 reads CASTVGGAEAFF. The CDR3 nucleotides are TGTGCCAGCACGGTGGGTGGGGCTGAAGCTTTCTTT.

In its sample, this clone was seen many times. The chain combines TRBV18 with TRBJ1-6; no reliable D call. CDR3 length: 12 amino acids. The germline V gene encodes CDR1 KGHSH and CDR2 LQKENI. V lost 4 bases to trimming and J lost 8 bases, with 6 bases between them. In DNA form, the CDR3 reads TGTGCCAGCTCACACCGTGATTCACCCCTCCACTTT. Translating it yields CASSHRDSPLHF.

This clone occurred a few times. The chain employs TRBV6-2 or TRBV6-3 and TRBJ2-1, with 10 bases aligning to TRBD2. This CDR3 is built from 16 residues. Germline CDR1 MNHEY, CDR2 SVGEGT. Trimming cost V 0 bases and J 4 bases; bases outside gene matches: 3. This CDR3 is CASSYSKLAGYNEQFF. The CDR3 bases are TGTGCCAGCAGTTACTCGAAACTAGCGGGGTACAATGAGCAGTTCTTC.

There are a few counts of this clone. The chain couples TRBV6-6 to TRBJ2-5; possibly TRBD2 for D (5 bases). Germline V gene sequence: CDR1 MNHNY, CDR2 SVGAGI (reference sequence). V was trimmed by 2 bases and J by 7 bases, leaving 14 bases between them. The CDR3 loop spans 14 amino acids. CDR3 in DNA: TGTGCCAGCAGTTACAGCGGAGAGCGTGGGACCCAGTACTTC. Amino acids: CASSYSGERGTQYF.